These 25 T cell receptor beta chains were sequenced from one sample in a study of OX40 agonist ivuxolimab in advanced cancers. The protocol was immunoSEQ multiplex PCR, while the TCRdb copy is restricted to in-frame clones and leaves out a portion. The table records tens of thousands of clones, 85% of them present only once. Specimen: CD4+ or CD8+ T cells sorted from blood, collected in a trial of the OX40 agonist ivuxolimab. These receptor sequences come from an adult with an advanced solid tumor such as melanoma, head and neck, liver or kidney cancer.

This chain joins TRBV9 and TRBJ2-5; 9 positions match TRBD1. Germline CDR1 is SGDLS and CDR2 is YYNGEE. The CDR3 runs 15 residues. The V gene end was trimmed by 4 bases and the J gene end by 2 bases; junction bases not matched to a gene: 6. CDR3 DNA: TGTGCCAGCAGCATCGGACAGGGGCAACAAGAGACCCAGTACTTC. It yields the protein CASSIGQGQQETQYF.

This chain links TRBV5-1 with TRBJ1-6, with D perhaps TRBD1 (5 bases). Germline CDR1 is SGHRS and CDR2 is YFSETQ. The V and J ends lost 4 bases and 8 bases respectively, with 16 bases between them. The CDR3 is 15 residues long. The CDR3 coding sequence is TGCGCCAGCAGCGTGAACGGGGCTTCCTATTCACCCCTCCACTTT. Its translation is CASSVNGASYSPLHF.

The J gene is TRBJ2-1, the V gene TRBV6-5; 11 positions match TRBD1. CDR3 size: 15 residues. V shed 5 bases, J shed 7 bases, and the junction held 7 bases outside the gene matches. Germline lookup yields CDR1 MNHEY and CDR2 SVGAGI. In DNA form, the CDR3 reads TGTGCCAGCAGTACTTGGACAGGGGGCGTAAATGAGCAGTTCTTC. This sequence encodes CASSTWTGGVNEQFF.

This clone was counted a single time. CDR3 region: CASSPSGRRDTQYF. The CDR3 nucleotides are TGTGCCAGCAGCCCTTCCGGCCGGAGGGATACGCAGTATTTT. The chain employs TRBV6-1 and TRBJ2-3, with a tentative D call TRBD2 (5 bases). Trimming took 6 bases from V and 6 from J, leaving 16 bases between them. The CDR3 sequence is 14 residues long. From germline, CDR1 is MNHNS and CDR2 SASEGT.

The chain has TRBV4-3 and TRBJ2-3; D remains ambiguous. V lost 4 bases to trimming and J lost 5 bases, with 10 bases between them. The CDR3 contains 13 residues. The germline gives CDR1 LGHNA, CDR2 YSLEER. CDR3 protein: CASSPRMGDTQYF. The CDR3, as DNA: TGCGCCAGCAGCCCTCGTATGGGAGATACGCAGTATTTT.

The chain carries TRBV6-5 and TRBJ1-1; TRBD1 matches at 7 bases. The CDR3 loop spans 12 amino acids. Germline lookup yields CDR1 MNHEY and CDR2 SVGAGI. V shed 5 bases and J 11 bases; nucleotides not matched to a gene: 8. The CDR3 sequence: CASSQTTGLAFF. Written as DNA, the CDR3 is TGTGCCAGCAGTCAAACGACAGGGCTGGCTTTCTTT.

V usage is TRBV28 and J usage is TRBJ1-2; TRBD1 aligns across 7 bases. In germline, CDR1 is MDHEN, CDR2 SYDVKM. The CDR3 has 14 residues. The V segment lost 6 bases and the J segment 0 bases; nucleotides outside the gene matches: 4. The CDR3 sequence is CASSPGTANYGYTF. DNA of the CDR3: TGTGCCAGCAGCCCCGGGACAGCTAACTATGGCTACACCTTC.

The CDR3 spells CASSEQGADGYTF. In DNA, the CDR3 is TGTGCCAGCTCAGAACAGGGGGCAGATGGCTACACCTTC. V gene TRBV18 combines with J gene TRBJ1-2; 9 bases are a match to TRBD1. The CDR3 extends over 13 amino acids. Germline V gene sequence: CDR1 KGHSH, CDR2 LQKENI. V dropped 5 bases and J dropped 6; count of bases not matched to a gene: 4.

The chain carries TRBV29-1 and TRBJ2-5, with TRBD2 identical over 13 bases. With 6 bases clipped from V and 9 bases from J, the junction kept 10 bases outside the gene matches. CDR3 size: 14 residues. Germline CDR1 and CDR2: SQVTM and ANQGSEA. For the CDR3, the DNA is TGCAGCGTGACGGGACTAGCGGGGCCCCCGGCCCAGTACTTC. It yields the protein CSVTGLAGPPAQYF. The entire variable domain, with the rest obtained from reference TRBV29-1 and TRBJ2-5, is as follows: SAVISQKPSRDICQRGTSLTIQCQVDSQVTMMFWYRQQPGQSLTLIATANQGSEATYESGFVIDKFPISRPNLTFSTLTVSNMSPEDSSIYLCSVTGLAGPPAQYFGPGTRLLVL.

This sequence joins TRBV5-4 and TRBJ2-7, with D hard to call. The CDR3 covers 15 residues. The ends were cut back, 3 bases at V and 0 bases at J, with 13 bases in the middle. The germline gives CDR1 SGHNT, CDR2 YYREEE (reference sequence). CDR3 protein: CASSSPGRSSYEQYF. CDR3 bases: TGTGCCAGCAGCTCCCCGGGCCGTAGCTCCTACGAGCAGTACTTC.

This chain links TRBV2 with TRBJ1-2; D unresolved. Germline V gives CDR1 SNHLY, CDR2 FYNNEI. CDR3 length equals 13 residues. The V end lost 4 bases, the J end lost 8 bases, and 14 bases lay between the germline ends. CDR3 nucleotides: TGTGCCAGCAGTGGTGCCAGGTCTAACGGCTACACCTTC. This sequence encodes CASSGARSNGYTF.

This chain joins TRBV12-1 and TRBJ2-7; the listed D gene, TRBD2, was not tested against the DNA. TRBV12-1 is marked as a pseudogene. This CDR3 contains 15 residues. The CDR3 spells CASTRSGPNVYEQYF. The CDR3 region has the DNA TGTGCCAGCACCCGGAGCGGACCGAACGTCTACGAGCAGTACTTC.

V is TRBV5-1 and J is TRBJ2-3, with 8 bases fitting TRBD2. This CDR3 comprises 15 residues. Germline V lookup: CDR1 SGHRS, CDR2 YFSETQ. The V and J ends lost 4 bases and 2 bases, in that order; junction bases with no gene match: 6. In DNA, the CDR3 is TGCGCCAGCAGCCAAGGGACTAGAGACACAGATACGCAGTATTTT. Translation: CASSQGTRDTDTQYF.

This clone has just one count. The J gene is TRBJ2-7, the V gene TRBV7-6; 10 nucleotides align to TRBD2. The length of the CDR3 is 15 residues. Germline V gives CDR1 SGHVS, CDR2 FNYEAQ. V was clipped by 4 bases and J by 0 bases; unmatched bases: 3. DNA for the CDR3: TGTGCCAGCAGCTCATTAGCGGGGGGCTCCTACGAGCAGTACTTC. This codes for CASSSLAGGSYEQYF.

The V and J genes are TRBV30 and TRBJ2-5; D is possibly TRBD2 (6 bases). The CDR3 runs 14 residues. V was clipped by 7 bases and J by 5 bases, with 20 bases between them. Germline CDR1 GTSNPN, CDR2 SVGIG (reference sequence). The CDR3 DNA is TGTGCCTCACTTGGGACTTGGGGCGGGGAGACCCAGTACTTC. Translating it yields CASLGTWGGETQYF.

The chain employs TRBV5-1 and TRBJ2-2; 8 nucleotides align to TRBD1. Germline CDR1 reads SGHRS; CDR2 reads YFSETQ. Trimming cost V 0 bases and J 5 bases; bases outside gene matches: 3. The CDR3 runs to 15 residues. The CDR3, as DNA: TGCGCCAGCAGCTTGGGGACAGGGCCAACCGGGGAGCTGTTTTTT. This codes for CASSLGTGPTGELFF.

J is TRBJ2-7 and V is TRBV6-1; 9 bases line up with TRBD2. There are 14 residues in the CDR3. With V trimmed by 4 bases and J by 3 bases, 4 bases remained unmatched. The germline CDR1 and CDR2 sequences are MNHNS and SASEGT. The CDR3 DNA reads as TGTGCCAGCAGTGTGGCTAGCGGGGTCTACGAGCAGTACTTC. As protein: CASSVASGVYEQYF.

The V and J genes are TRBV2 and TRBJ2-2; unclear D gene. Between the trimmed V and J ends, which lost 6 bases and 0 bases, there was a span of 8 bases. The CDR3 consists of 14 residues. The germline V gene has CDR1 SNHLY and CDR2 FYNNEI. The CDR3 loop is CASRENSNTGELFF. For the CDR3, the DNA is TGTGCCAGCAGGGAAAACTCGAACACCGGGGAGCTGTTTTTT.

This clone has just one count. The rearrangement uses TRBV27 and TRBJ2-3; D remains ambiguous. The CDR3 runs 14 residues. The V and J ends lost 2 bases and 3 bases respectively, with 9 bases between them. Germline loops: CDR1 MNHEY, CDR2 SMNVEV (reference sequence). The CDR3 sequence is CASSLKIPTDTQYF. For the CDR3, the DNA is TGTGCCAGCAGTTTAAAGATTCCTACAGATACGCAGTATTTT.

The genes are TRBV7-7 and TRBJ2-5, with 11 nucleotides matching TRBD1. The CDR3 has 14 amino acids. CDR1 and CDR2 from the germline V gene are SSHAT and FNYEAQ (reference sequence). Trimming took 5 bases from V and 9 from J; bases not matched to a gene: 8. The chain's CDR3 is CASSPGTGGRPQYF. DNA for the CDR3: TGTGCCAGCAGCCCCGGGACAGGGGGGAGACCCCAGTACTTC. Combining the CDR3 with reference TRBV7-7 and TRBJ2-5 gives the whole variable domain GAGVSQSPRYKVTKRGQDVTLRCDPISSHATLYWYQQALGQGPEFLTYFNYEAQPDKSGLPSDRFSAERPEGSISTLTIQRTEQRDSAMYRCASSPGTGGRPQYFGPGTRLLVL.

The chain employs TRBV7-6 and TRBJ1-2; D is undetermined. The length of the CDR3 is 12 residues. Germline CDR1 SGHVS, CDR2 FNYEAQ. V gave up 5 bases and J gave up 5 bases, with 9 bases separating them. CDR3 protein: CASSGVLYGYTF. The CDR3 DNA sequence: TGTGCCAGCAGCGGGGTTCTGTATGGCTACACCTTC.

The genes are TRBV19 and TRBJ1-2; D is ambiguous. Trimming shortened V by 2 bases and J by 4 bases, and 11 bases separated the two germline ends. CDR1 is LNHDA and CDR2 is SQIVND in the germline V gene (reference sequence). The CDR3 consists of 14 residues. CDR3 in amino acids: CASSIRIPSYGYTF. In DNA form, the CDR3 reads TGTGCCAGTAGTATAAGGATCCCTAGCTATGGCTACACCTTC.

CDR3 amino acids: CASSTQGHTEAFF. The DNA of the CDR3 is TGTGCCAGCAGCACTCAGGGTCACACTGAAGCTTTCTTT. This chain uses TRBV7-3 with TRBJ1-1; possible D gene TRBD1, 5 bases. Trimming took 5 bases from V and 3 from J, leaving 10 bases between them. Germline V gene sequence: CDR1 SGHTA, CDR2 FQGTGA. The CDR3 extends over 13 amino acids.

The chain is built from TRBV20-1 and TRBJ1-1; D remains ambiguous. CDR3 length: 11 amino acids. Germline V gene lookup returns CDR1 DFQATT and CDR2 SNEGSKA (reference sequence). With 1 base removed from V and 11 bases from J, the gap between germline ends came to 11 bases. The CDR3 coding sequence is TGCAGTGCTAGAGCCGACGCCCCGGCTTTCTTT. Encoded protein: CSARADAPAFF.

The chain is built from TRBV14 and TRBJ1-4, with TRBD1 as a possible D gene (5 bases). The CDR3 loop spans 13 amino acids. CDR1 is SGHDN and CDR2 is FVKESK in the germline V gene. Trimming left V 4 bases short and J 5 bases short, with 8 bases between. In nucleotides, the CDR3 is TGTGCCAGCAGCCGGGGACTGAATGAAAAACTGTTTTTT. Its protein product is CASSRGLNEKLFF.